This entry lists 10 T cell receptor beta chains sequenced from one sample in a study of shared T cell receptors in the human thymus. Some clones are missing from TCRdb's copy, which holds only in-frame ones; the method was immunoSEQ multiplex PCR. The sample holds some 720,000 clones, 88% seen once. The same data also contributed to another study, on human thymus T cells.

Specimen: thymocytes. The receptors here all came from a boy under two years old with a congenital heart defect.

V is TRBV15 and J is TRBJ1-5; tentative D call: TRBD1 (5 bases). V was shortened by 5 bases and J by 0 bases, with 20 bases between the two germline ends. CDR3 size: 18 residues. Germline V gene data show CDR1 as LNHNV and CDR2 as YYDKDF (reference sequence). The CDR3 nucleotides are TGTGCCACCAGCTTCGTGAGCAGGGTGGGTTATAGCAATCAGCCCCAGCATTTT. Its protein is CATSFVSRVGYSNQPQHF.

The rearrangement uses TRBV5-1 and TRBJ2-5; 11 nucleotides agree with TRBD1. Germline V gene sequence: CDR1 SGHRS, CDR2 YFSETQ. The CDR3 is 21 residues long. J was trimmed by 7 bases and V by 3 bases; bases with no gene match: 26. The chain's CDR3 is CASSSKGRDRGLAGEMVTQYF. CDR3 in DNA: TGCGCCAGCAGCTCGAAGGGCCGGGACAGGGGGTTAGCGGGAGAAATGGTGACCCAGTACTTC.

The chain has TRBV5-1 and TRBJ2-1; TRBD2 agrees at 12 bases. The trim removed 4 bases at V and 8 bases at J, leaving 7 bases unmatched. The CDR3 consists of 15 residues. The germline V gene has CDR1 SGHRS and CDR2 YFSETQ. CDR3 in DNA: TGCGCCAGCAGCCAGACTAGCGGGAGCAAGGATGAGCAGTTCTTC. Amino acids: CASSQTSGSKDEQFF.

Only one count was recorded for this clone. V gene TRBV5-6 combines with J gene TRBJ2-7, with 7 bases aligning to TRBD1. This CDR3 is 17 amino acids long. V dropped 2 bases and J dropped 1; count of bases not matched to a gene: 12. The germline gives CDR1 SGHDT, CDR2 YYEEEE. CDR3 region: CASSLNHQGVGSYEQYF. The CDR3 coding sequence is TGTGCCAGCAGCTTAAATCATCAGGGGGTAGGATCCTACGAGCAGTACTTC.

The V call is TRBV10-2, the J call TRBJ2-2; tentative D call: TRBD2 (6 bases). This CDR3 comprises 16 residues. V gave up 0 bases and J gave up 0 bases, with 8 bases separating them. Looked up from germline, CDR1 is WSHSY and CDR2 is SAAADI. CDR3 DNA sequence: TGCGCCAGCAGTGAGTCGGGAGGTCCGAACACCGGGGAGCTGTTTTTT. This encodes CASSESGGPNTGELFF.

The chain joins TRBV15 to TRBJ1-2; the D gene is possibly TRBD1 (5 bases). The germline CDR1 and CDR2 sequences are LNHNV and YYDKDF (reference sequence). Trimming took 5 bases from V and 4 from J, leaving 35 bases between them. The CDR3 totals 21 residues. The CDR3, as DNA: TGTGCCACCAGCCAAACATCAGAGGGTGCGGACATGGGACCCGGGGGCTATGGCTACACCTTC. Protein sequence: CATSQTSEGADMGPGGYGYTF.

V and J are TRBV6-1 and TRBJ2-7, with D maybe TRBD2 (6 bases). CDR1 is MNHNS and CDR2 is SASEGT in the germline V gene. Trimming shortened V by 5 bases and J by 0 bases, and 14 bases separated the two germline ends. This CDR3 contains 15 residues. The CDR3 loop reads CASSLTSRSSYEQYF. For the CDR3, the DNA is TGTGCCAGCAGTTTAACTAGCCGTAGCTCCTACGAGCAGTACTTC.

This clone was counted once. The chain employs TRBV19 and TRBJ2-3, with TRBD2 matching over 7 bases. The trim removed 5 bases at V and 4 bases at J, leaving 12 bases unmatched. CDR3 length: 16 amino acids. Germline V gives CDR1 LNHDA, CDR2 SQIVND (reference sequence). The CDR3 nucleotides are TGTGCCAGTAGTTGGGTCAGCGGGACGGCCCCAGATACGCAGTATTTT. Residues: CASSWVSGTAPDTQYF.

In nucleotides, the CDR3 is TGTGCCACCAGCAGAGATCAGGGGGCTTTATATGGCTACACCTTC. Translation: CATSRDQGALYGYTF. V gene TRBV15 combines with J gene TRBJ1-2; 8 bases are shared with TRBD1. The CDR3 covers 15 residues. Trimming at V came to 0 bases and at J to 5 bases, leaving 5 bases not matched to a gene. Germline V CDR1 and CDR2: LNHNV, YYDKDF (reference sequence).

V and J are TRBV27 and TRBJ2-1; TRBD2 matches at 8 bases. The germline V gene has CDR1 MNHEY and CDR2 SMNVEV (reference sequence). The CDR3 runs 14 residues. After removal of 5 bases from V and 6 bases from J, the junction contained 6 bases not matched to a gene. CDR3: CASSAGLASNEQFF. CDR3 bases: TGTGCCAGCAGTGCCGGACTAGCTTCCAATGAGCAGTTCTTC.